This T cell receptor (beta chain) is drawn from a study of long-term antiretroviral therapy in people with HIV (dated by TCRdb to between 2021 and 2024). Regarding the research as a whole: The earliest samples were collected about a decade before the 2015 WHO recommendation for immediate ART, when ART was typically delayed until CD4 counts fell. This retrospective serial study examined whether starting ART and sustained HIV suppression were associated with changes in the composition and diversity of the TRB repertoire in peripheral blood. The cohort contributed under 200 cryopreserved PBMC samples from under 35 adults with confirmed HIV infection, collected serially over a mean of around 6 years (range 1-12). Among the approximately 30 participants with HIV, eleven were female. No cross-contamination during QIAcube processing turned up in test extractions that ran a monoclonal T-cell line alongside approximately 35 polyclonal samples. What the study reported, not specific to this receptor: The samples span the years 2004 to 2017, and the ART regimens used may be less effective than current regimens. Unsorted PBMC were profiled instead of sorted CD4+ and CD8+ T cells because pre-ART samples had limited cell numbers. A significant increase in TRB diversity was found to be associated with ART initiation, although TRB diversity was observed to remain significantly below that of transplant donor controls even after long-term ART. At every time point, the repertoire was dominated by expanded TRB clones first identified before ART initiation, although this dominance fluctuated and, in many PLHIV, declined after ART. HIV repertoires had narrower CDR3 length ranges than controls, and the network structure suggested an antigen-experienced repertoire that shifted only slightly toward naive after ART. Inferences about post-ART repertoire changes are limited because no data were available on ART adherence, viral resistance or therapy changes. Limited PBMC availability meant only the TCR beta chain was sequenced, without alpha chain pairing.

With respect to this clone: The antigen it recognizes is unknown. Base-call qualities are not available, and no considerably larger clone is one nucleotide away.

To be included, a participant needed at least one PBMC sample from before ART initiation plus at least two post-ART samples. All participants with HIV were treated in the United States of America. Cryopreserved samples of about 0.95-10 million PBMC were thawed and washed before DNA extraction. At the time of the earliest PBMC sample, participants with HIV were aged between roughly 23 and 60 years. Per participant, PBMC samples came from 1-4 timepoints prior to ART initiation and 2-8 timepoints following ART initiation, for a median of 7 samples. For every participant, serial HIV viral load, CD4+ T-cell count, ART history and demographic data were obtained. Genomic DNA was extracted from unsorted PBMC with a Qiagen kit on a QIAcube, with processing performed in batches of 12 samples. The immunoSEQ hsTCRB v3.0 assay was used at survey level resolution for TRB variable region sequencing. The targeted TRB sequencing depth was about 40,000-55,000 T-cell genomes per sample. TRB libraries were pooled and sequenced on an Illumina MiSeq using a v3 150-cycle kit. For the original study's pipeline: Analysis of repertoires was carried out in R inside a reproducible Nextflow workflow spanning QC, data transformation and analysis. LymphoSeq2, an R package for AIRR-Seq data exploration, was used to implement custom analyses. A handful of samples that produced fewer than 5000 total TRB sequences were removed, so some 180 HIV repertoires were analyzed. Among the 190 or so HIV repertoires that were kept, 59 were collected before ART initiation and about 130 were collected after ART initiation. Repertoires were downsampled to 5000 TRB nucleotide sequences, with summary statistics averaged over 100 downsampling iterations. Only TRB sequences with CDR3 regions of at least seven amino acids were retained for analysis. A Shannon entropy-derived clonality score and the Gini coefficient were used to measure diversity. In repertoire networks, the top 5000 CDR3 amino acid sequences were linked whenever an edit distance of one separated two sequences. Antigen specificity groups and MHC restriction were predicted for TRB CDR3 amino acid sequences with GLIPH2. To flag known CMV, EBV, HIV or tissue antigen associations, CDR3 amino acid sequences were matched against VDJdb and McPAS-TCR. Pre-ART, post-ART and control groups were compared with Wilcoxon signed-rank tests and Holm-Bonferroni correction. The table comes from immuneACCESS by way of TCRdb, which keeps in-frame sequences with V and J called. Part of the clones is missing from these tables; in studies checked, under half for an unresolved V gene and the rest for unknown reasons. V and J calls and clone size are those listed in that table; D and trimming were worked out from the DNA. The table for this sample lists almost 20,000 clones; 75% to 90% of them were counted only once. The top ten constitute around 10% of the sample.

The receptor was derived from a woman aged 40 to 50 with HIV. The sequencing here drew on unsorted PBMCs, taken 0.2 years after starting antiretroviral therapy.

This receptor has the CDR3 CASSLETMRTEAFF. The DNA sequence is given as TGCGCCAGCAGCTTGGAGACCATGCGCACTGAAGCTTTCTTT. The rearrangement combines TRBV5-1 with TRBJ1-1; the D gene identity is not certain. V is cut by 0 bases and J by 4 bases, and the space between the germline ends is 10 bases. The CDR3 numbers 14 residues from cysteine through phenylalanine. This entry keeps only the CDR3 DNA: 42 bases, framed from base 1. Based on the germline V gene, the CDR1 and CDR2 sequences are SGHRS and YFSETQ.